This T cell receptor beta chain was sequenced for a study of blood T cell repertoires in COVID-19. Germline V gene data show CDR1 as LNHDA and CDR2 as SQIVND (reference sequence). V shed 4 bases and J shed 10 bases, with 11 bases lying between them. The CDR3 consists of 12 residues. Only in-frame clones appear in the TCRdb table, and some are missing; sequencing was by immunoSEQ multiplex PCR. The table shows about 300,000 clones, with approximately 85% occurring only once. This clone was recorded only once. The sample consisted of peripheral blood. The receptor's source is a woman aged 45-65 years with acute or convalescent COVID-19. The V and J genes are TRBV19 and TRBJ2-1; tentative D call: TRBD1 (5 bases). CDR3 sequence reads: CASSTDTSEQFF. For the CDR3, the DNA is TGTGCCAGTAGTACGGACACCTCCGAGCAGTTCTTC.